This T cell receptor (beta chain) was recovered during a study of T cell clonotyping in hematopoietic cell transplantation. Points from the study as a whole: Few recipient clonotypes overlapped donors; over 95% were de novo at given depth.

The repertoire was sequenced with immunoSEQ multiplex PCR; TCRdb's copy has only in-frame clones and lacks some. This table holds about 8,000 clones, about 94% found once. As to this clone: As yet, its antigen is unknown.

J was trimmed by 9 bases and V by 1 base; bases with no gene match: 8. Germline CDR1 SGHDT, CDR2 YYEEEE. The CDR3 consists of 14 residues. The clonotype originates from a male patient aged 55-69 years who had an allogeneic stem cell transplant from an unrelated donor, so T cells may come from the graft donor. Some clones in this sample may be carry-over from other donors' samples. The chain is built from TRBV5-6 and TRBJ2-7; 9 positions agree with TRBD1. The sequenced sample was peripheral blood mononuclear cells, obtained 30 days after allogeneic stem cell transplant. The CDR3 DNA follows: TGTGCCAGCAGCTTGTTGACAGGGGGGACCCCGCAGTACTTC. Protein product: CASSLLTGGTPQYF.